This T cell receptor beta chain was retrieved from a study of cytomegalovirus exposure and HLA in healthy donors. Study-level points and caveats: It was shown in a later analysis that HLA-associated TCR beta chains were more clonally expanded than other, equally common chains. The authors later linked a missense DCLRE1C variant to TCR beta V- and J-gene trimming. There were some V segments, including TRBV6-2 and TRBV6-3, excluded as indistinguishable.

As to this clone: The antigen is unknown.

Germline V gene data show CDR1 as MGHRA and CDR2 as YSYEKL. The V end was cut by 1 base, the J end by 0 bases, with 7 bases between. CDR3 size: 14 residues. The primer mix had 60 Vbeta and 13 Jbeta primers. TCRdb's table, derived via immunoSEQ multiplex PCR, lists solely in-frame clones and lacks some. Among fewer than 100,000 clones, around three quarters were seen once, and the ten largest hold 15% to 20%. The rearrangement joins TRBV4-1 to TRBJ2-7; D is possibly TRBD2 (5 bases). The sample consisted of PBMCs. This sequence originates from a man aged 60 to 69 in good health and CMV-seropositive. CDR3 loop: CASSQGGISYEQYF. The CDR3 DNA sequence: TGCGCCAGCAGCCAAGGAGGGATCTCCTACGAGCAGTACTTC.